The clone carrying this T cell receptor (beta chain) has just a few counts. This sample was taken from a study of cytomegalovirus exposure and HLA in healthy donors. The PCR contained 60 Vbeta and 13 Jbeta primers. Assay: immunoSEQ multiplex PCR; the TCRdb copy retains only in-frame clones and omits some. The sample contains 130,000 to 150,000 clones, about 80% of which appear only once. Each donor's status was that of a healthy bone marrow donor. CDR1 SNHLY and CDR2 FYNNEI come from the germline V gene. CDR3 size: 14 residues. Trimming removed 6 bases from V and 5 bases from J, with 16 bases in between.

This rearrangement joins TRBV2 to TRBJ2-5; D is possibly TRBD1 (6 bases). The receptor's source is a woman aged 30 to 39 in good health and CMV-seronegative. Sequenced sample: PBMCs. CDR3 sequence (DNA): TGTGCCAGCAGGCCGAACAGGGATTTTGAGACCCAGTACTTC. Encoded protein: CASRPNRDFETQYF. Together with reference TRBV2 and TRBJ2-5, the CDR3 gives the full variable domain: EPEVTQTPSHQVTQMGQEVILRCVPISNHLYFYWYRQILGQKVEFLVSFYNNEISEKSEIFDDQFSVERPDGSNFTLKIRSTKLEDSAMYFCASRPNRDFETQYFGPGTRLLVL.